This T cell receptor (beta chain) came from a study of T cells in localized non-small cell lung cancer. Study results and caveats: Since sequencing was restricted to only one region of the tumor, intratumor heterogeneity remains a possibility. The highest T cell clonality was in uninvolved adjacent lung, above tumor. Appearance in adjacent lung was seen for a median about 58 of the top 100 tumor clones.

Comments on this clone: Antigen specificity is unknown.

Germline loops: CDR1 SGHTA, CDR2 FQGNSA. V dropped 1 base and J dropped 4 bases, with 11 bases sitting between them. The CDR3 has 15 residues. The protocol was immunoSEQ multiplex PCR, while the TCRdb copy is restricted to in-frame clones and leaves out a portion. Among about 40,000 clones, about 90% were seen once, and the ten largest hold approximately 6%. This receptor was taken from a man aged 40 to 70 with stage I lung adenocarcinoma. This material consisted of peripheral blood, taken before any cancer treatment. The chain is built from TRBV7-2 and TRBJ1-5, with D uncertain. In DNA, the CDR3 is TGTGCCAGCAGCTTAGAAGGCTCGGTGAATCAGCCCCAGCATTTT. Residues: CASSLEGSVNQPQHF.